This T cell receptor (beta chain) was obtained from a study of cytomegalovirus exposure and HLA in healthy donors. Study-level information: The Caucasian-associated ancestry cluster held around 76% of roughly 370 genotyped donors. Study conclusions and caveats: Fewer N-insertions than the 666-donor mean were reportedly shown by an Asian-associated ancestry cluster in a later analysis.

CDR3 length: 15 residues. Germline CDR1 reads SGHRS; CDR2 reads YFSETQ. V lost 0 bases and J lost 0; bases outside the gene matches: 1. For this clone: Its antigen remains unidentified.

Those who donated were healthy bone marrow donors. Donors had nominal health at sampling but likely had unrecorded immune exposures. The PCR used 60 Vbeta and 13 Jbeta primers. Profiled with immunoSEQ multiplex PCR; TCRdb holds only in-frame clones, not every one. The data show 90,000 to 100,000 clones, roughly three quarters seen once. V and J are TRBV5-1 and TRBJ2-7; the match to TRBD2 covers 9 bases. Material: PBMCs. The receptor's source is a man in his forties in good health and CMV-seronegative. CDR3 in amino acids: CASSLGLAVSYEQYF. In DNA, the CDR3 is TGCGCCAGCAGCTTGGGACTAGCGGTCTCCTACGAGCAGTACTTC.